A single T cell receptor (beta chain) is shown here with its context. These data are taken from a study of blood T cell repertoires in COVID-19. The assay was immunoSEQ multiplex PCR, and TCRdb's table has in-frame clones only and misses some. The table includes 110,000 to 150,000 clones, roughly three quarters detected once. Trimming removed 1 base from V and 6 bases from J, with 11 bases in between. Looked up from germline, CDR1 is SGHRS and CDR2 is YFSETQ. This CDR3 spans 15 amino acids. The sequence was collected from a man aged 45-65 years with active or convalescent COVID-19. The chain links TRBV5-1 to TRBJ1-6; D may be TRBD1 (5 bases). Material: peripheral blood. The CDR3 nucleotides are TGCGCCAGCAGCTTGAGGGCGGACATTAATTCACCCCTCCACTTT. It translates to CASSLRADINSPLHF.